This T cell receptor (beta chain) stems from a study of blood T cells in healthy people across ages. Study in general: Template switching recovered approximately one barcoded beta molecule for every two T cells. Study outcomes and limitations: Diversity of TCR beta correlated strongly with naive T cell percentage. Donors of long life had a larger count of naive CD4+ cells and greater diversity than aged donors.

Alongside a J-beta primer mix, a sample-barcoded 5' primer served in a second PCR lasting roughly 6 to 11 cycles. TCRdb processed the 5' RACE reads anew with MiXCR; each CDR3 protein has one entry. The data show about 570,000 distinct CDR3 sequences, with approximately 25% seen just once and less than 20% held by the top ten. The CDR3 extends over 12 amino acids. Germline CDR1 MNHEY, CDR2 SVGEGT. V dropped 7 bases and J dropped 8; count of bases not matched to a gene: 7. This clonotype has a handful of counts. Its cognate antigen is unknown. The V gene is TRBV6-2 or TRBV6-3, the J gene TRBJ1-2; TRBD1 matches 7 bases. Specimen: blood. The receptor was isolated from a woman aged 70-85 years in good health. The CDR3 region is CASTPDRSGYTF. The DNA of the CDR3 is TGTGCCAGCACCCCGGACAGGTCAGGCTACACCTTC.